This T cell receptor (beta chain) was sequenced in a study of cytomegalovirus exposure and HLA in healthy donors. Germline V gene lookup returns CDR1 ENHRY and CDR2 SYGVKD. There are 15 residues in the CDR3. Trimming left V 0 bases short and J 3 bases short, with 9 bases between. The study, taken as a whole, reports: Specificity for CMV antigens was confirmed in vitro for a few of the CMV-associated chains. Whilst most TCR sequences proved rare, a subset of public TCRs occurred across many donors. Reports indicated that the classifier achieved high specificity and sensitivity in diagnosing cytomegalovirus status. According to a later analysis, TCR clusters from the first cohort tended to co-occur in the 120 or so validation repertoires.

With regard to this clone: The antigen remains unidentified.

The data were produced by immunoSEQ multiplex PCR, yet TCRdb's version contains in-frame clones alone and is incomplete. The sample carries hundreds of thousands of clones, roughly 88% recorded once. The source is a woman aged 18 to 35 in good health and CMV-seronegative. This chain uses TRBV10-3 with TRBJ2-1; perhaps TRBD2 as D (6 bases). The sample comprised PBMCs. CDR3 sequence: CAISESQDYYNEQFF. The CDR3 DNA reads as TGTGCCATCAGTGAGTCGCAGGACTACTACAATGAGCAGTTCTTC.